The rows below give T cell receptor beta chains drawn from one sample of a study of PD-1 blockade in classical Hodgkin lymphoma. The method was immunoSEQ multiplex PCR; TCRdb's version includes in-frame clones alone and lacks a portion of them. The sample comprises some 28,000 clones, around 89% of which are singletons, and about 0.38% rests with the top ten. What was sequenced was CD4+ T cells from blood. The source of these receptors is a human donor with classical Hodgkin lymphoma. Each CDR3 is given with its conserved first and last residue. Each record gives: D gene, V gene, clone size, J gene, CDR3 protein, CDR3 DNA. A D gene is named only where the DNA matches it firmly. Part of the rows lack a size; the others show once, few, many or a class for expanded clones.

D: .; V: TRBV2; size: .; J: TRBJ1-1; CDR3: CASSGERGTEAFF; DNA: TGTGCCAGCAGTGGGGAGCGGGGCACTGAAGCTTTCTTT
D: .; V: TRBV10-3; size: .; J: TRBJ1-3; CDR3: CAISETTGGRISGNTIYF; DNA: TGTGCCATCAGTGAGACCACGGGGGGAAGGATCTCTGGAAACACCATATATTTT
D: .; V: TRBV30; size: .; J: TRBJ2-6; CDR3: CAWSIMRAGANVLTF; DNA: TGTGCCTGGAGTATTATGAGGGCTGGGGCCAACGTCCTGACTTTC
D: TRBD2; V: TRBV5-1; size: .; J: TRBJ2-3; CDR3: CASTRTASGTNTQYF; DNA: TGCGCCAGCACCCGTACTGCTAGCGGGACAAATACGCAGTATTTT
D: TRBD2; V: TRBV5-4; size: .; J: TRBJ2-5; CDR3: CASSLTSGRETQYF; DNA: TGTGCCAGCAGCCTTACTAGCGGGAGAGAGACCCAGTACTTC
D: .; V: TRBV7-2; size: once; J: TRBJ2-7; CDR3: CASSFIEGGAQYF; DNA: TGTGCCAGCAGCTTTATAGAGGGAGGCGCGCAGTACTTC
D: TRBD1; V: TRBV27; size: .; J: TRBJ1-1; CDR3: CASSRVTGGSVEAFF; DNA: TGTGCCAGCAGTAGAGTCACAGGGGGTTCGGTTGAAGCTTTCTTT
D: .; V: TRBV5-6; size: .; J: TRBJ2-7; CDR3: CASSFQEIYEQYF; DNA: TGTGCCAGCAGCTTCCAGGAGATCTACGAGCAGTACTTC
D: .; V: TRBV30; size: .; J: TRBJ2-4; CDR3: CAWRRRGVDIQYF; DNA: TGTGCCTGGAGAAGGCGGGGTGTAGACATTCAGTACTTC
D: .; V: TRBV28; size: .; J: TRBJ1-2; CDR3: CASNVQGYYGYTF; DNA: TGTGCCAGCAACGTTCAGGGTTACTATGGCTACACCTTC
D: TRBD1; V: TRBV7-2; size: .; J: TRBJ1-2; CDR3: CASSETGNYGYTF; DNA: TGTGCCAGCAGCGAGACAGGGAACTATGGCTACACCTTC
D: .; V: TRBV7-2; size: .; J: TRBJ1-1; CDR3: CASSSTGNTEAFF; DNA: TGTGCCAGCAGCTCCACCGGGAACACTGAAGCTTTCTTT
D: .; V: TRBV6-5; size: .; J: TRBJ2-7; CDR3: CASSYSDSGSYEQYF; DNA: TGTGCCAGCAGTTACTCGGACTCTGGCTCCTACGAGCAGTACTTC
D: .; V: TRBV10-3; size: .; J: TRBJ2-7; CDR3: CAISGLVVEQYF; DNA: TGTGCCATCAGTGGACTAGTCGTGGAGCAGTACTTC
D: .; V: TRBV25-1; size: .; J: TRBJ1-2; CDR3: CASSEGTDSIDYGYTF; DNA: TGTGCCAGCAGTGAGGGTACGGACAGTATCGACTATGGCTACACCTTC
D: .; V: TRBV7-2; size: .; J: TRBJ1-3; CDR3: CASSLGRAAGDGNTIYF; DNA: TGTGCCAGCAGCTTAGGTCGGGCAGCCGGCGATGGAAACACCATATATTTT
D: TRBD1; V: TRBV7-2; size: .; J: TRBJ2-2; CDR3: CASSLRTGGSTGELFF; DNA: TGTGCCAGCAGCCTCCGGACAGGGGGGAGCACCGGGGAGCTGTTTTTT
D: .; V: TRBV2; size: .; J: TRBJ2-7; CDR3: CASSVVYEQYF; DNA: TGTGCCAGCAGTGTTGTGTACGAGCAGTACTTC
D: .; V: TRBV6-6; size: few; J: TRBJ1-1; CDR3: CASSYHNTEAFF; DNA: TGTGCCAGCAGTTACCACAACACTGAAGCTTTCTTT
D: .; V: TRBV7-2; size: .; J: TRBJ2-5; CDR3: CASSLEREETQYF; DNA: TGTGCCAGCAGCTTAGAGCGGGAAGAGACCCAGTACTTC
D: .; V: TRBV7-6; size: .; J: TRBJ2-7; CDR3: CASSPYREYEQYF; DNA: TGTGCCAGCAGCCCCTACAGGGAATACGAGCAGTACTTC
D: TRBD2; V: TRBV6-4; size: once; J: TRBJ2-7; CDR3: CASSDSWASGSSYEQYF; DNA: TGTGCCAGCAGTGACTCTTGGGCTAGCGGGAGTAGTTACGAGCAGTACTTC
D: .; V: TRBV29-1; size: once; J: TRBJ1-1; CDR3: CSVETRAGGTEAFF; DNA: TGCAGCGTTGAAACCAGGGCTGGGGGCACTGAAGCTTTCTTT
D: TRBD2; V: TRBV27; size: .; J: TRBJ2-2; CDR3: CASSYLAGTGELFF; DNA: TGTGCCAGCAGTTACCTAGCGGGGACCGGGGAGCTGTTTTTT
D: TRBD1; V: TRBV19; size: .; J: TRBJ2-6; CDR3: CASSIAGTGGVSGANVLTF; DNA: TGTGCCAGTAGTATAGCCGGGACAGGGGGAGTCTCTGGGGCCAACGTCCTGACTTTC
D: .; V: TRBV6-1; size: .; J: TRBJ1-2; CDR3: CASSVESASVYTF; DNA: TGTGCCAGCAGTGTTGAGTCGGCGAGCGTCTACACCTTC
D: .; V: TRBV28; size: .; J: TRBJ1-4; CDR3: CASSLTGGDEKLFF; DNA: TGTGCCAGCAGTTTAACCGGAGGGGATGAAAAACTGTTTTTT
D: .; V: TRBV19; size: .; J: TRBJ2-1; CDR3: CASSILTDEQFF; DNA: TGTGCCAGTAGTATCCTGACGGATGAGCAGTTCTTC
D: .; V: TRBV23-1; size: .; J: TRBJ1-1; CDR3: CASSQFDSHEAFF; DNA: TGCGCCAGCAGTCAATTTGACAGTCATGAAGCTTTCTTT
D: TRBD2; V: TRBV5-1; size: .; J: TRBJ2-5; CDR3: CASSLGVLAGLQETQYF; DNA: TGCGCCAGCAGCTTGGGGGTACTAGCGGGTCTCCAAGAGACCCAGTACTTC
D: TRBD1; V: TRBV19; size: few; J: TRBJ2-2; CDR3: CASSIVRTGSPGELFF; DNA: TGTGCCAGTAGTATTGTGAGGACAGGCTCCCCCGGGGAGCTGTTTTTT